A selection of T cell receptor beta chains follows, all from one sample in a study of T cells after yellow fever vaccination. One entry per CDR3 protein, called by TCRdb with MiXCR from the 5' RACE reads. This table has 300,000 to 350,000 distinct CDR3 sequences, 3% to 4.5% appearing once. Sample: PBMCs, taken 5 days after the yellow fever booster vaccination. Every receptor here comes from a man younger than 35 who received the YFV17D yellow fever vaccine. Each CDR3 is given with its conserved first and last residue. The D gene is left open where the match is weak. Expanded clones get a size class; other rows say once, few or many, or leave the size out.

few,TRBJ2-1,TRBD2,TRBV7-7,TGTGCCAGCAGCGGGACTAGCGGGGGGGCCTCCTACAATGAGCAGTTCTTC,CASSGTSGGASYNEQFF
few,TRBJ1-5,TRBD1,TRBV10-3,TGTGCCACCCGGACAGGGTTGAATCAGCCCCAGCATTTT,CATRTGLNQPQHF
NA,TRBJ2-2,TRBD2,TRBV7-8,TGTGCCAGCAGCTACAACCTATTAGCGGGGGGAAACACCGGGGAGCTGTTTTTT,CASSYNLLAGGNTGELFF
NA,TRBJ1-6,TRBD1,TRBV11-2,TGTGCCAGCAGGACTCACAGGGGACAGAGCTCCTATAATTCACCCCTCCACTTT,CASRTHRGQSSYNSPLHF
many,TRBJ2-7,NA,TRBV4-3,TGCGCCAGCAGCCAGAGTTGGGGTGAAGGTTCCGAGCAGTACTTC,CASSQSWGEGSEQYF
NA,TRBJ2-5,NA,TRBV12-3/TRBV12-4,TGTGCCAGCCAAGGTGACCCGCTGGGGGAGACCCAGTACTTC,CASQGDPLGETQYF
NA,TRBJ1-2,NA,TRBV7-9,TGTGCCAGCAGCTTGGACGGCCGGGTGTACACCTTC,CASSLDGRVYTF
few,TRBJ1-4,TRBD1,TRBV19,TGTGCCAGTTCAACCGGGACAGGGCACGAAAAACTGTTTTTT,CASSTGTGHEKLFF
many,TRBJ2-2,TRBD1,TRBV6-5,TGTGCCAGCAGTAACCTGGCCGGGACAGGGGTTACCGGGGAGCTGTTTTTT,CASSNLAGTGVTGELFF
NA,TRBJ2-5,NA,TRBV7-9,TGTGCCAGCACCTTCCCCGAAGAGACCCAGTACTTC,CASTFPEETQYF
NA,TRBJ2-5,TRBD1,TRBV4-1,TGCGCCAGCAGCCAAGCCCCGGGACAGGGCGAGACCCAGTACTTC,CASSQAPGQGETQYF
many,TRBJ2-7,NA,TRBV7-2,TGTGCCAGCAACCCCCACCCAGGGTACGAGCAGTACTTC,CASNPHPGYEQYF
NA,TRBJ1-2,TRBD1,TRBV10-3,TGTGCCATCAACAACGGACAGGGGGCATACTATGGCTACACCTTC,CAINNGQGAYYGYTF
many,TRBJ2-3,TRBD1,TRBV25-1,TGTGCCAGCTCCCCCGACAGGGGGCGCTTCACAGATACGCAGTATTTT,CASSPDRGRFTDTQYF
few,TRBJ2-5,NA,TRBV10-3,TGTGCCATCAGTAGGGCGGGTCCCCTGGAGACCCAGTACTTC,CAISRAGPLETQYF
few,TRBJ1-2,NA,TRBV12-3/TRBV12-4,TGTGCCACCAGAAGGGTTAGCTATGGCTACACCTTC,CATRRVSYGYTF
NA,TRBJ2-3,TRBD2,TRBV20-1,TGCAGTGCTAGTGATCTAGCGGGCAACACAGATACGCAGTATTTT,CSASDLAGNTDTQYF
many,TRBJ1-5,NA,TRBV5-1,TGCGCCAGCAGCCCCTCGGGGGCCGGACAGCCCCAGCATTTT,CASSPSGAGQPQHF
NA,TRBJ1-1,NA,TRBV12-3/TRBV12-4,TGTGCCAGCAGTCGGGGGCGTCCAAGGACTGAAGCTTTCTTT,CASSRGRPRTEAFF
many,TRBJ2-6,NA,TRBV4-3,TGCGCCAGCAGCCAAGATGGCAGGGCACTCTCTGGGGCCAACGTCCTGACTTTC,CASSQDGRALSGANVLTF
many,TRBJ1-2,NA,TRBV4-3,TGCGCCAGCAGCCAAGATCTGACACCCACTAACTATGGCTACACCTTC,CASSQDLTPTNYGYTF
NA,TRBJ2-1,NA,TRBV14,TGTGCCACCCGACTAGTCACTGCGAATGAGCAGTTCTTC,CATRLVTANEQFF
few,TRBJ2-3,NA,TRBV3-1,TGTGCCAGCAGCCGACTAGTGGGAGAGACAGATACGCAGTATTTT,CASSRLVGETDTQYF
NA,TRBJ2-1,TRBD2,TRBV14,TGTGCCAGCAGCCAAACGGTATTGGGACTAGCCTCCTACAATGAGCAGTTCTTC,CASSQTVLGLASYNEQFF
NA,TRBJ1-4,TRBD1,TRBV4-1,TGCGCCAGCAGCCGAAGGGACAGGGGATCTAATGAAAAACTGTTTTTT,CASSRRDRGSNEKLFF
many,TRBJ1-2,NA,TRBV20-1,TGCAGTGCTAGAGATCCGGGGGCGGGACACCTCTATGGCTACACCTTC,CSARDPGAGHLYGYTF
many,TRBJ2-2,NA,TRBV5-1,TGCGCCAGCAGCCTCCTAGGGGGGGAGGAGCTGTTTTTT,CASSLLGGEELFF
few,TRBJ2-3,NA,TRBV20-1,TGCAGTGCTAGAGCGGCCGGGCTTCTTAATACGCAGTATTTT,CSARAAGLLNTQYF
NA,TRBJ2-3,NA,TRBV6-6,TGTGCCAGCAGTCATCACAGGGGGGAGGGAGATACGCAGTATTTT,CASSHHRGEGDTQYF
NA,TRBJ2-2,NA,TRBV5-1,TGCGCCAGCAGCTTGATGGAGTTAGCTGGGACCGGGGAGCTGTTTTTT,CASSLMELAGTGELFF
many,TRBJ2-3,NA,TRBV11-2,TGTGCCAGCAGCTTTCAGGGGAGGTCCACAGATACGCAGTATTTT,CASSFQGRSTDTQYF
few,TRBJ2-3,NA,TRBV6-1,TGTGCCAGCAGTGAAGTTAGGTGGGGGGACACCCGCACAGATACGCAGTATTTT,CASSEVRWGDTRTDTQYF
many,TRBJ1-1,NA,TRBV28,TGTGCCAGCAGTTTATTGCTGGGGGGCGGAACTGAAGCTTTCTTT,CASSLLLGGGTEAFF
NA,TRBJ2-7,TRBD1,TRBV20-1,TGCAGTGCTAGGGTGATGGACAGGGGATACGAGCAGTACTTC,CSARVMDRGYEQYF
NA,TRBJ1-3,NA,TRBV28,TGTGCCAGCAATATGGGACTTCCTGGAAACACCATATATTTT,CASNMGLPGNTIYF
NA,TRBJ1-2,NA,TRBV9,TGTGCCAGCAGCGGAAGCCACCAGGGGTCCCTTAACTATGGCTACACCTTC,CASSGSHQGSLNYGYTF
many,TRBJ1-1,NA,TRBV5-1,TGCGCCAGCAGCCCAGTAACTATGAACACTGAAGCTTTCTTT,CASSPVTMNTEAFF
NA,TRBJ2-3,NA,TRBV18,TGTGCCAGCTCACCAAATCTAGAGAGCACAGATACGCAGTATTTT,CASSPNLESTDTQYF
NA,TRBJ2-5,TRBD2,TRBV24-1,TGTGCCACCAGTGATTTGACGTCTAGCGGGGGTGAGACCCAGTACTTC,CATSDLTSSGGETQYF
many,TRBJ1-2,NA,TRBV7-2,TGTGCCAGCAGTTCCCGACAGCCTTATGGCTACACCTTC,CASSSRQPYGYTF
few,TRBJ1-6,NA,TRBV5-5,TGTGCCAGCAGGAAGGACGGTGGGTCCCCACCCCTCCACTTT,CASRKDGGSPPLHF
many,TRBJ2-2,TRBD2,TRBV10-3,TGTGCCATCAGTGCCGGACTAGCGGGGGCTATCACCATATTCGGGGAGCTGTTTTTT,CAISAGLAGAITIFGELFF
many,TRBJ1-4,NA,TRBV20-1,TGCAGTGCTAGAGAGGGGGGGACCCGGGGAGAAAAACTGTTTTTT,CSAREGGTRGEKLFF
few,TRBJ2-5,NA,TRBV20-1,TGCAGTGCCCCAGGCGGTTGGGGCCGGGAGACCCAGTACTTC,CSAPGGWGRETQYF
many,TRBJ2-3,NA,TRBV6-1,TGTGCCAGCAGTGGGGTAGCGGCGACAGATACGCAGTATTTT,CASSGVAATDTQYF
many,TRBJ1-2,TRBD1,TRBV28,TGTGCCACTCTTTCCGGGACAGGCGGCTACACCTTC,CATLSGTGGYTF
NA,TRBJ2-2,TRBD2,TRBV6-2/TRBV6-3,TGTGCCAGCCGAAAATTAGGGAATAGCGGGGACCGAGGAACCGGGGAGCTGTTTTTT,CASRKLGNSGDRGTGELFF
many,TRBJ2-7,TRBD1,TRBV5-4,TGTGCCAGCAGCTTGACCCAGCTCAGGGGGAAATCCTACGAGCAGTACTTC,CASSLTQLRGKSYEQYF
few,TRBJ1-5,NA,TRBV6-2/TRBV6-3,TGTGCCAGCACCCCCTGGGTAGATCAGCCCCAGCATTTT,CASTPWVDQPQHF
few,TRBJ2-7,NA,TRBV10-3,TGTGCCATCAGTCCAGGATCCTACGAGCAGTACTTC,CAISPGSYEQYF
NA,TRBJ1-1,NA,TRBV29-1,TGCAGCGTTAGACTACTGAACACTGAAGCTTTCTTT,CSVRLLNTEAFF
many,TRBJ2-1,NA,TRBV9,TGTGCCAGCAGCCCGTCAACTTCCAATGAGCAGTTCTTC,CASSPSTSNEQFF
NA,TRBJ2-7,TRBD1,TRBV3-1,TGTGCCAGCAGAACTTCGGACAGGGCCCTCGGCGAGCAGTACTTC,CASRTSDRALGEQYF
NA,TRBJ2-1,TRBD2,TRBV6-2/TRBV6-3,TGTGCCAGCAGTTCACCGGGACTATCGATAGAGCAGTTCTTC,CASSSPGLSIEQFF
NA,TRBJ1-6,TRBD1,TRBV5-6,TGTGCCAGCAGCTTGGTTATGGGACAGAATAATTCACCCCTCCACTTT,CASSLVMGQNNSPLHF
few,TRBJ2-2,NA,TRBV11-2,TGTGCCAGCAGCTTAGGGCAGAAGAACACCGGGGAGCTGTTTTTT,CASSLGQKNTGELFF
NA,TRBJ2-5,NA,TRBV4-2,TGTGCCTGCAGCCAAGGCGGGACAGTCGGGGAGACCCAGTACTTC,CACSQGGTVGETQYF
NA,TRBJ1-1,NA,TRBV29-1,TGCAGCGTCAGTGGGGTCATGAACACTGAAGCTTTCTTT,CSVSGVMNTEAFF
many,TRBJ2-4,NA,TRBV4-2,TGTGCCAGCAGCCCAGGATCCAAAAACATTCAGTACTTC,CASSPGSKNIQYF